Given below is one T cell receptor beta chain in context. This entry belongs to a study of blood T cell repertoires in COVID-19. The overall study: Sites across the United States, Italy and Spain contributed samples from acute and convalescent COVID-19. From T cells, B-cell-depleted T cells, or PBMCs came the material, which was cDNA or gDNA.

In the original processing: Counts of nucleated cells, estimated from reference gene primer amplification, were obtained. This table comes from immunoSEQ multiplex PCR, and its TCRdb copy is limited to in-frame clones, with some not included. The DNA gave D and trimming, while V, J and clone size come from that table. The data show some 8,000 clones, roughly 80% seen once. The J segment lost 4 bases and the V segment lost 8 bases, leaving 11 bases of the junction unmatched. This CDR3 has 14 amino acids. The germline CDR1 and CDR2 sequences are MNHNS and SASEGT. The chain has TRBV6-1 and TRBJ2-7; 7 bases agree with TRBD1. Sequenced sample: peripheral blood. This receptor was obtained from a human donor in a cohort sampled during active COVID-19. CDR3 sequence (DNA): TGTGCCAGCGCCAGGGGGACCGAGAGATACGAGCAGTACTTC. Encoded protein: CASARGTERYEQYF.